The 15 T cell receptor beta chains given below trace back to one sample, sequenced in a study of blood T cell repertoires in COVID-19. Generated by immunoSEQ multiplex PCR, the TCRdb table keeps only in-frame clones and is missing some. The sample lists approximately 300,000 clones; 80% to 95% were seen once. The sequenced sample was peripheral blood. These receptors all stem from a woman in her 30s with COVID-19, enrolled during active disease.

The chain joins TRBV19 to TRBJ2-7, with TRBD2 as a possible D gene (6 bases). The CDR3 extends over 16 amino acids. Germline assignment: CDR1 LNHDA and CDR2 SQIVND (reference sequence). V was shortened by 5 bases and J by 0 bases, with 17 bases between the two germline ends. The CDR3 here is CASSSGLLSGSYEQYF. The CDR3, as DNA: TGTGCCAGTAGTTCCGGACTACTGAGTGGCTCCTACGAGCAGTACTTC.

With respect to this clone: One junction end does not reproduce the germline sequence, and a read error may be involved. The gene calls are TRBV5-1 and TRBJ2-5, with 7 bases that match TRBD2. The CDR3 consists of 15 residues. Germline V gives CDR1 SGHRS, CDR2 YFSETQ. The CDR3 reads CARSGPGLGGETQYF. CDR3 DNA: TGCGCCCGCAGCGGGCCGGGACTGGGGGGGGAGACCCAGTACTTC.

This clone was seen more than once but under ten times. The rearrangement links TRBV30 to TRBJ1-6, with 10 bases aligning to TRBD1. The CDR3 spans 14 residues. Losses at the gene ends were 0 bases for V and 9 bases for J; bases not matched to a gene: 2. The germline V gene has CDR1 GTSNPN and CDR2 SVGIG (reference sequence). Here the CDR3 reads CAWSVRDRGSPLHF. The CDR3 nucleotides are TGTGCCTGGAGTGTCCGGGACAGGGGTTCACCCCTCCACTTT.

The gene calls are TRBV7-9 and TRBJ1-4, with D maybe TRBD1 (5 bases). Germline V gene sequence: CDR1 SEHNR, CDR2 FQNEAQ (reference sequence). The CDR3 runs to 14 residues. The V and J ends lost 2 bases and 2 bases respectively, with 6 bases between them. The CDR3 nucleotides are TGTGCCAGCAGCTTACAGGGTACTAATGAAAAACTGTTTTTT. This codes for CASSLQGTNEKLFF.

The chain recombines TRBV27 with TRBJ2-2; TRBD1 might be the D (7 bases). Germline V CDR1 and CDR2: MNHEY, SMNVEV (reference sequence). This CDR3 is 16 amino acids long. The V and J ends lost 3 bases and 2 bases respectively, with 13 bases between them. DNA for the CDR3: TGTGCCAGCAGTTTTCCAGGGGGGAGAAACACCGGGGAGCTGTTTTTT. Translating it yields CASSFPGGRNTGELFF.

In the case of this clone: The sample contains more than one DNA sequence encoding this CDR3. V and J are TRBV18 and TRBJ2-3; D not certain. The germline CDR1 and CDR2 sequences are KGHSH and LQKENI. The CDR3 spans 14 residues. The ends were cut back, 1 base at V and 2 bases at J, with 7 bases in the middle. The CDR3 loop is CASSPRASTDTQYF. In nucleotides, the CDR3 is TGTGCCAGCTCACCACGAGCTTCCACAGATACGCAGTATTTT.

The genes are TRBV25-1 and TRBJ2-5, with 11 bases identical to TRBD2. The V and J ends lost 1 base and 3 bases, in that order; junction bases with no gene match: 1. Germline V gene lookup returns CDR1 MGHDK and CDR2 SYGVNS. There are 15 residues in the CDR3. CDR3 in amino acids: CASSEFSGREETQYF. The CDR3 bases are TGTGCCAGCAGTGAATTTAGCGGGAGGGAAGAGACCCAGTACTTC.

The V call is TRBV7-2, the J call TRBJ2-4; D perhaps matches TRBD1 (5 bases). Looked up from germline, CDR1 is SGHTA and CDR2 is FQGNSA. Between the trimmed V and J ends, which lost 1 base and 0 bases, there was a span of 7 bases. CDR3 size: 15 residues. This CDR3 reads CASSLVTVAKNIQYF. The CDR3 DNA follows: TGTGCCAGCAGCTTAGTGACAGTAGCCAAAAACATTCAGTACTTC. Combining the CDR3 with reference TRBV7-2 and TRBJ2-4 gives the whole variable domain GAGVSQSPSNKVTEKGKDVELRCDPISGHTALYWYRQSLGQGLEFLIYFQGNSAPDKSGLPSDRFSAERTGGSVSTLTIQRTQQEDSAVYLCASSLVTVAKNIQYFGAGTRLSVL.

In its sample, this clone was seen once. The CDR3 DNA reads as TGTGCCAGTAGTATAGGTCAGAACACAGATACGCAGTATTTT. Translated: CASSIGQNTDTQYF. This chain joins TRBV19 and TRBJ2-3, with D uncertain. Germline values: CDR1 LNHDA, CDR2 SQIVND (reference sequence). V lost 1 base and J lost 2, with 7 bases in between. The CDR3 loop spans 14 amino acids.

The V gene is TRBV28, the J gene TRBJ2-2, with TRBD1 matching over 10 bases. This CDR3 has 16 amino acids. Trimming removed 6 bases from V and 0 bases from J; junction bases left unmatched: 4. Germline V gene sequence: CDR1 MDHEN, CDR2 SYDVKM. DNA of the CDR3: TGTGCCAGCAGCGGACAGGGGGGCGCGAACACCGGGGAGCTGTTTTTT. Translation: CASSGQGGANTGELFF. The full variable domain, in which reference TRBV28 and TRBJ2-2 provide the parts outside the CDR3, is DVKVTQSSRYLVKRTGEKVFLECVQDMDHENMFWYRQDPGLGLRLIYFSYDVKMKEKGDIPEGYSVSREKKERFSLILESASTNQTSMYLCASSGQGGANTGELFFGEGSRLTVL.

The rearrangement uses TRBV24-1 and TRBJ2-1; TRBD1 might be the D (5 bases). V shed 7 bases and J shed 4 bases, with 13 bases lying between them. The CDR3 runs 14 residues. CDR1 is KGHDR and CDR2 is SFDVKD in the germline V gene. Written as DNA, the CDR3 is TGTGCCACCAGAGGGGTCGACAGTTACAATGAGCAGTTCTTC. This encodes CATRGVDSYNEQFF.

Notes on this clone: An end of the junction does not agree with germline; a read error may underlie this. The CDR3 sequence is CTSRARGYGYTF. For the CDR3, the DNA is TGTACCAGCAGAGCCCGGGGCTATGGCTACACCTTC. The V and J genes are TRBV28 and TRBJ1-2, with D unresolved. Looked up from germline, CDR1 is MDHEN and CDR2 is SYDVKM. The CDR3 covers 12 residues.

Regarding this clone: Germline and junction disagree at one end, which may indicate a read error. This sequence joins TRBV7-7 and TRBJ2-7; maybe TRBD2 (5 bases). The CDR3 is made up of 12 amino acids. Germline-derived CDR1 and CDR2 are SSHAT and FNYEAQ (reference sequence). CDR3 sequence (DNA): TGTGCTAGCAGCCTACCTCCGGGGGAGCAGTACTTC. It translates to CASSLPPGEQYF. The full variable domain, with the rest looked up from reference TRBV7-7 and TRBJ2-7, is GAGVSQSPRYKVTKRGQDVTLRCDPISSHATLYWYQQALGQGPEFLTYFNYEAQPDKSGLPSDRFSAERPEGSISTLTIQRTEQRDSAMYRCASSLPPGEQYFGPGTRLTVT.

This CDR3 reads CASSQDTRGGGYTF. CDR3 nucleotide sequence: TGCGCCAGCAGCCAAGATACAAGGGGAGGTGGCTACACCTTC. The V call is TRBV4-3, the J call TRBJ1-2; tentative D call: TRBD1 (5 bases). The CDR3 totals 14 residues. V was clipped by 0 bases and J by 7 bases, with 12 bases between them. Germline-derived CDR1 and CDR2 are LGHNA and YSLEER.

This clone showed up just once. The gene calls are TRBV9 and TRBJ2-3, with unresolved D. Germline loops: CDR1 SGDLS, CDR2 YYNGEE. V dropped 5 bases and J dropped 6 bases, with 16 bases sitting between them. There are 14 residues in the CDR3. The CDR3 reads CASSPTRLLDTQYF. In DNA, the CDR3 is TGTGCCAGCAGTCCGACAAGGTTATTGGATACGCAGTATTTT.